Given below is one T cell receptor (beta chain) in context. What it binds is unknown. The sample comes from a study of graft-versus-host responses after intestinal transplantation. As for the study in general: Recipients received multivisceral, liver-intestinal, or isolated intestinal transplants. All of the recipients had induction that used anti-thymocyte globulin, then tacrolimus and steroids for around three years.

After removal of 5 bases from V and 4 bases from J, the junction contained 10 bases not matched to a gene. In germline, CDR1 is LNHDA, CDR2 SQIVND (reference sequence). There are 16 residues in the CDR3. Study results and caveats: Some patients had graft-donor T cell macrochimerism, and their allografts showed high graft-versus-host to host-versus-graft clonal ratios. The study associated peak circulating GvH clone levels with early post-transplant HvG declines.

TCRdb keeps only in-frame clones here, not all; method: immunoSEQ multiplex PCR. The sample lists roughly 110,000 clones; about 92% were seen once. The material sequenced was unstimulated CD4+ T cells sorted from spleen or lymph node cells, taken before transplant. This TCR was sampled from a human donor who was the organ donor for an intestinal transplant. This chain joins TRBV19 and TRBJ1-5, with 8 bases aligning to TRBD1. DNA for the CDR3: TGTGCCAGTAGTCTCATGAGACAGGGGCTAAATCAGCCCCAGCATTTT. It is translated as CASSLMRQGLNQPQHF. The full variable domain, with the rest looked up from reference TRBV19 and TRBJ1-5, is DGGITQSPKYLFRKEGQNVTLSCEQNLNHDAMYWYRQDPGQGLRLIYYSQIVNDFQKGDIAEGYSVSREKKESFPLTVTSAQKNPTAFYLCASSLMRQGLNQPQHFGDGTRLSIL.